This TCR beta chain was obtained from a study of blood T cell repertoires in COVID-19. Study-wide background: From T cells, B-cell-depleted T cells, or PBMCs came the material, which was cDNA or gDNA.

Assay: immunoSEQ multiplex PCR; the TCRdb copy retains only in-frame clones and omits some. This sample has under 70,000 clones; 88% occur once, and the top ten carry 10%. Participants came from under 30 US areas, aged about 18 to 100 years. From germline, CDR1 is SEHNR and CDR2 FQNEAQ (reference sequence). The CDR3 spans 15 residues. V gave up 3 bases and J gave up 5 bases; unmatched junction bases: 3. The sequenced sample consisted of PBMCs or T cells enriched from blood (not recorded which). The clonotype was recovered from a woman in her forties who had recovered from COVID-19. The chain has TRBV7-9 and TRBJ2-2, with 10 bases that match TRBD1. The chain's CDR3 is CASSLDRGWTGELFF. In DNA, the CDR3 is TGTGCCAGCAGCTTGGACAGGGGGTGGACCGGGGAGCTGTTTTTT.